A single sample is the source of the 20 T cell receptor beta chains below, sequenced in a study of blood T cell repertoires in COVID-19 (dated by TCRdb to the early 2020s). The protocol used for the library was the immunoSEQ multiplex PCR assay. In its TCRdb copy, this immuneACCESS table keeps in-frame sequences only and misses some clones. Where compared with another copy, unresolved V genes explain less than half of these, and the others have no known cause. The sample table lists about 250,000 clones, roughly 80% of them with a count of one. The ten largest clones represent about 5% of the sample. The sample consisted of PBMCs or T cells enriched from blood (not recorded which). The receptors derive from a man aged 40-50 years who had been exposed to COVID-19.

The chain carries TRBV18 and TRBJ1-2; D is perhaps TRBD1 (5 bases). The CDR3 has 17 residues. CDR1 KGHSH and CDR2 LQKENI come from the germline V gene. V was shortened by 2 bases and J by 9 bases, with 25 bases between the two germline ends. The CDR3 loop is CASSPTGPSAIEYRYTF. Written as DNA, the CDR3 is TGTGCCAGCTCACCAACAGGACCCAGTGCCATAGAGTATCGCTACACCTTC. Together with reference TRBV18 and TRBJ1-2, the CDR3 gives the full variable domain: NAGVMQNPRHLVRRRGQEARLRCSPMKGHSHVYWYRQLPEEGLKFMVYLQKENIIDESGMPKERFSAEFPKEGPSILRIQQVVRGDSAAYFCASSPTGPSAIEYRYTFGSGTRLTVV.

Written as DNA, the CDR3 is TGTGCCAGCAGCCCGACAGGGGGTGGCACAGATACGCAGTATTTT. Translation: CASSPTGGGTDTQYF. The rearrangement joins TRBV7-3 to TRBJ2-3; TRBD1 matches 9 bases. CDR3 size: 15 residues. V dropped 5 bases and J dropped 1; count of bases not matched to a gene: 4. Germline V gene sequence: CDR1 SGHTA, CDR2 FQGTGA.

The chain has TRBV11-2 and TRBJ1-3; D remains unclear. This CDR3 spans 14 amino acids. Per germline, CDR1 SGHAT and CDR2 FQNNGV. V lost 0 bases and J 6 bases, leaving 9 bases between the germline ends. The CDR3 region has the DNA TGTGCCAGCAGCTTAGACGGAGTAGTAAACACCATATATTTT. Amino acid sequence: CASSLDGVVNTIYF.

The CDR3 reads CSVYRPDRVYDEQFF. The CDR3 DNA reads as TGCAGCGTTTACCGACCCGACAGGGTATACGATGAGCAGTTCTTC. The chain carries TRBV29-1 and TRBJ2-1, with TRBD1 matching over 7 bases. From germline, CDR1 is SQVTM and CDR2 ANQGSEA. V gave up 5 bases and J gave up 8 bases; unmatched junction bases: 15. This CDR3 contains 15 residues.

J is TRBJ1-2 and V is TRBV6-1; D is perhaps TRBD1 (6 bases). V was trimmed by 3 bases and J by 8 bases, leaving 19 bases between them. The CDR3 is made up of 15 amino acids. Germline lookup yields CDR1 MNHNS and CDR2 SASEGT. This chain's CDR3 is CASSDRGDTRWGYTF. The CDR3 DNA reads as TGTGCCAGCAGTGACCGGGGGGACACCCGGTGGGGCTACACCTTC.

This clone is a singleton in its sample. CDR3 in amino acids: CASSFAVRTGVSPLHF. In DNA form, the CDR3 reads TGTGCCAGCAGTTTTGCAGTGAGGACAGGGGTATCACCCCTCCACTTT. The chain carries TRBV27 and TRBJ1-6, with 9 bases aligning to TRBD1. The CDR3 spans 16 residues. The V and J ends lost 3 bases and 10 bases, in that order; junction bases with no gene match: 10. Germline CDR1 reads MNHEY; CDR2 reads SMNVEV (reference sequence).

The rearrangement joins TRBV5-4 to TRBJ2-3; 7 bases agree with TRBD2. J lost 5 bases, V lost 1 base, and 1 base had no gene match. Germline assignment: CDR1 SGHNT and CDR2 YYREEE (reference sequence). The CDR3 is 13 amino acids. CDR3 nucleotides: TGTGCCAGCAGCTTGTCGGGAGGAGATACGCAGTATTTT. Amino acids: CASSLSGGDTQYF.

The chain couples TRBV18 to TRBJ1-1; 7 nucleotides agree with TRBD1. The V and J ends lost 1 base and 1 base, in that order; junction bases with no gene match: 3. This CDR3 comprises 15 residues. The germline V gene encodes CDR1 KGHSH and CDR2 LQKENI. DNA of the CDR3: TGTGCCAGCTCACCACGCCACAGGGGGAACACTGAAGCTTTCTTT. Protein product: CASSPRHRGNTEAFF.

CDR3 nucleotides: TGTGCCAGTAATACCAATTGGGACAGGAGGAACACCGGGGAGCTGTTTTTT. It codes for CASNTNWDRRNTGELFF. The V call is TRBV19, the J call TRBJ2-2; 8 positions agree with TRBD1. The V gene's germline CDR1 is LNHDA and CDR2 SQIVND (reference sequence). V lost 7 bases to trimming and J lost 1 base; unmatched junction nucleotides: 11. This CDR3 region has 17 residues.

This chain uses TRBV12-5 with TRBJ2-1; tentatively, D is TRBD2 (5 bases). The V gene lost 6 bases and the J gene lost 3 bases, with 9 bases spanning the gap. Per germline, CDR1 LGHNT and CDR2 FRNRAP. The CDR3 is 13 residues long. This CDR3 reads CASGTILYNEQFF. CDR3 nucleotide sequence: TGTGCTAGTGGGACTATTCTCTACAATGAGCAGTTCTTC.

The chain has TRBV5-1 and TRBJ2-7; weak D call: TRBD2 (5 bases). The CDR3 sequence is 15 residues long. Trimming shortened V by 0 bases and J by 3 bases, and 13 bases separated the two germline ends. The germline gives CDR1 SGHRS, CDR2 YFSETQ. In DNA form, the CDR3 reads TGCGCCAGCAGCTTGGAAGGGAGATCAAACTACGAGCAGTACTTC. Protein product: CASSLEGRSNYEQYF.

The CDR3 nucleotides read TGTGCCAGCAGCAAGACCGGGACAGGGGGCAACGAGCAGTACTTC. It codes for CASSKTGTGGNEQYF. V and J are TRBV6-5 and TRBJ2-7; 12 bases map to TRBD1. CDR3 length: 15 residues. Germline V gives CDR1 MNHEY, CDR2 SVGAGI. Trimming at V came to 6 bases and at J to 5 bases, leaving 8 bases not matched to a gene.

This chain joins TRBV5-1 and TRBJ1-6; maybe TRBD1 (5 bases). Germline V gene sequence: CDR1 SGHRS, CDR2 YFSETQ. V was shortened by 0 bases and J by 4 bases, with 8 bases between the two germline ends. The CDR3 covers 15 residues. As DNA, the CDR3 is TGCGCCAGCAGCTTGGCTACAGGTTATAATTCACCCCTCCACTTT. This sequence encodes CASSLATGYNSPLHF. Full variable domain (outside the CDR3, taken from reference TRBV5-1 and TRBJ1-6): KAGVTQTPRYLIKTRGQQVTLSCSPISGHRSVSWYQQTPGQGLQFLFEYFSETQRNKGNFPGRFSGRQFSNSRSEMNVSTLELGDSALYLCASSLATGYNSPLHFGNGTRLTVT.

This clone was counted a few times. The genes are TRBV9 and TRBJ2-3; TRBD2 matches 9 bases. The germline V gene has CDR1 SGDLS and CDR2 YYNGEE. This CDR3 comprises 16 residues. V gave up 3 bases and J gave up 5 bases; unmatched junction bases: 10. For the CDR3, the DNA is TGTGCCAGCAGCGCTTTAGCGGGAGCTCGTCAAGATACGCAGTATTTT. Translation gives CASSALAGARQDTQYF.

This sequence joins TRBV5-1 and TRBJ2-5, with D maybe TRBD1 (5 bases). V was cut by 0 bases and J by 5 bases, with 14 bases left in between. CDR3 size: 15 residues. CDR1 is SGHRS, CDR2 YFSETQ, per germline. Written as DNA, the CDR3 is TGCGCCAGCAGCTTGGCAGGGATCTCCGGGGAGACCCAGTACTTC. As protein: CASSLAGISGETQYF.

CDR3 bases: TGTGCCAGCAGCCGGAAAAGCGGGAGTGGCGGGGAGCTGTTTTTT. Its protein is CASSRKSGSGGELFF. The V gene is TRBV5-8, the J gene TRBJ2-2; TRBD2 agrees at 8 bases. This CDR3 is 15 amino acids long. J lost 7 bases, V lost 4 bases, and 9 bases had no gene match. CDR1 and CDR2 from the germline V gene are SGHTS and YDEGEE.

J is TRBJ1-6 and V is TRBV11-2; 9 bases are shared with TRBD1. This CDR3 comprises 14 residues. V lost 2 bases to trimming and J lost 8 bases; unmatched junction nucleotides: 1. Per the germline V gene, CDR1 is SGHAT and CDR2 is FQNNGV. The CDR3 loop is CASSLWDRDSPLHF. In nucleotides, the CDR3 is TGTGCCAGCAGCTTATGGGACAGGGATTCACCCCTCCACTTT.

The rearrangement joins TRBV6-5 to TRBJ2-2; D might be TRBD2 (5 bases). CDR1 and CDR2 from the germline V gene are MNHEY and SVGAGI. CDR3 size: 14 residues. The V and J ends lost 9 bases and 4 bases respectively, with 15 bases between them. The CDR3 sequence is CASIRDSGTGELFF. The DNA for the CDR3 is TGTGCCAGTATCCGGGATTCGGGCACCGGGGAGCTGTTTTTT.

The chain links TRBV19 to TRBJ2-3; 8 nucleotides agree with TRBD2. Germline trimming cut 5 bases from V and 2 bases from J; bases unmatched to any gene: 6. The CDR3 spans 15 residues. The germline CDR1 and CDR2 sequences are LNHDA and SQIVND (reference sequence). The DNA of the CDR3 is TGTGCCAGTAGTTTGCCAGCGGGGGCCACAGATACGCAGTATTTT. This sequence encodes CASSLPAGATDTQYF.

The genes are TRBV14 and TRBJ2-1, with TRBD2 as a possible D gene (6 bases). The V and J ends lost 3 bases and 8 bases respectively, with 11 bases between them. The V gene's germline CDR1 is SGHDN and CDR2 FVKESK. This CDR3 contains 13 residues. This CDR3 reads CASSHPSSDEQFF. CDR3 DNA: TGTGCCAGCAGCCACCCCTCTAGCGATGAGCAGTTCTTC.